The 3 T cell receptor beta chains given below trace back to one sample, sequenced in a study of vaccination and CD4 T cells after COVID-19. The Oncomine TCR Beta short-read assay generated sequence data from the DNA of cultured CD4+ T cells. Each CDR3 protein gets one entry after TCRdb re-called the PCR reads with MiXCR. Here the sample spans tens of thousands of distinct CDR3 sequences, 35% to 50% being singletons. Noted treatment: roughly 10-day PBMC culture with coronavirus spike peptide pools or control peptides (ViraFEST assay). These receptors' antigens are unknown. Sequencing was performed on CD4+ T cells from blood, cultured in vitro. These receptors all stem from a human donor who had recovered from COVID-19.

This chain uses TRBV30 with TRBJ2-2; unclear D gene. Trimming removed 2 bases at V and 4 bases at J, with 8 bases between. Germline V CDR1 and CDR2: GTSNPN, SVGIG (reference sequence). This CDR3 contains 13 residues. The CDR3, as DNA: TGTGCCTGGAGTCAGTCGGGCACCGGGGAGCTGTTTTTT. Its translation is CAWSQSGTGELFF. The full variable domain, completed using reference TRBV30 and TRBJ2-2, is SQTIHQWPATLVQPVGSPLSLECTVEGTSNPNLYWYRQAAGRGLQLLFYSVGIGQISSEVPQNLSASRPQDRQFILSSKKLLLSDSGFYLCAWSQSGTGELFFGEGSRLTVL.

The V gene is TRBV7-2, the J gene TRBJ2-7; 8 bases line up with TRBD1. The CDR3 is made up of 13 amino acids. V dropped 3 bases and J dropped 3; count of bases not matched to a gene: 1. Germline CDR1 and CDR2: SGHTA and FQGNSA. CDR3 residues: CASSLGQVYEQYF. The CDR3 coding sequence is TGTGCCAGCAGCTTGGGACAGGTCTACGAGCAGTACTTC.

The chain has TRBV7-4 and TRBJ1-6, with 7 positions matching TRBD1. CDR3 size: 18 residues. Germline loops: CDR1 SGHVT, CDR2 SQSDAQ. Losses at the gene ends were 5 bases for V and 10 bases for J; bases not matched to a gene: 20. This chain's CDR3 is CASSSGTEKNSRNSPLHF. The CDR3 DNA reads TGTGCCAGCAGCAGCGGGACAGAGAAGAACAGTAGGAACTCACCCCTCCACTTT.